This TCR beta chain was found in a study of CD8 T cells in ankylosing spondylitis. V lost 5 bases, J lost 0 bases, and 9 bases lay in between. Germline lookup yields CDR1 DFQATT and CDR2 SNEGSKA (reference sequence). This CDR3 contains 13 residues. Study results and caveats: Reportedly, disease-linked clones are significantly enriched in ankylosing spondylitis patients' matched synovial fluid. In ankylosing spondylitis blood, a motif of seven or eight highly homologous TCR beta variants appeared characteristic. Previously reported in reactive arthritis synovial fluid and blood were some of the motif variants.

To note about this clonotype: No antigen is known for it.

Preparation of TCR beta libraries was done by quantitative 5'-RACE with molecular barcodes. TCRdb itself ran the 5' RACE reads through MiXCR, one entry per CDR3 protein. In the table there are about 540,000 distinct CDR3 sequences, roughly 13% of which are singletons. The V gene is TRBV20-1, the J gene TRBJ2-3; the D is unclear. The sequence came from a male donor with ankylosing spondylitis. Sequencing input: blood, either unsorted or a sorted T cell fraction (not recorded which). CDR3 sequence reads: CSARSPSTDTQYF. The CDR3 nucleotides read TGCAGTGCTCGTAGCCCTAGCACAGATACGCAGTATTTT.